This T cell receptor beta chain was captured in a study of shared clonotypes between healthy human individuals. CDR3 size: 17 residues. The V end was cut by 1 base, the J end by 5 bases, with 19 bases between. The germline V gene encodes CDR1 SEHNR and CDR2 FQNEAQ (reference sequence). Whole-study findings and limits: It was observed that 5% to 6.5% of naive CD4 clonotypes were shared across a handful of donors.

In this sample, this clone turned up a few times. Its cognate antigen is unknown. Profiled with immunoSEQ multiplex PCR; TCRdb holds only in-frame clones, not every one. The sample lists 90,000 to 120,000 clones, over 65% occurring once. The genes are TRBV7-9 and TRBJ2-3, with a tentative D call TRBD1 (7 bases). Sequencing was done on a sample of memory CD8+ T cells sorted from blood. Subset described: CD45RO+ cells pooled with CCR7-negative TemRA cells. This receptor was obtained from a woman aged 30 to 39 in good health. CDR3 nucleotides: TGTGCCAGCAGCTTAGAAACCGCACGCGGGACAGTAGATACGCAGTATTTT. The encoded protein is CASSLETARGTVDTQYF. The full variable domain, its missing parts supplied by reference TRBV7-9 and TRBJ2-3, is DTGVSQNPRHKITKRGQNVTFRCDPISEHNRLYWYRQTLGQGPEFLTYFQNEAQLEKSRLLSDRFSAERPKGSFSTLEIQRTEQGDSAMYLCASSLETARGTVDTQYFGPGTRLTVL.